This T cell receptor (beta chain) stems from a study of blood T cell repertoires in COVID-19. Study summary: Collection of acute and convalescent COVID-19 samples took place in the United States, Italy and Spain.

In the original workflow: Amplified reference gene primers provided the basis for estimating nucleated cell counts. The table came from immunoSEQ multiplex PCR; TCRdb's copy has only in-frame clones and leaves some out. V, J and clone size were drawn from that table, and D and trimming were deduced from the DNA. The top ten clones hold less than 2% of a sample with about 120,000 clones, about nine tenths of them seen once. This CDR3 has 12 amino acids. The V segment lost 3 bases and the J segment 10 bases; nucleotides outside the gene matches: 8. Germline V lookup: CDR1 GTSNPN, CDR2 SVGIG (reference sequence).

Material: peripheral blood. The TCR was taken from a human donor with active COVID-19. The donor label of this sample is uncertain. The chain has TRBV30 and TRBJ1-1, with 7 bases that match TRBD1. This chain's CDR3 is CAWSDREDGAFF. CDR3 DNA sequence: TGTGCCTGGAGCGACAGGGAGGACGGAGCTTTCTTT. The whole variable domain, filled in from reference TRBV30 and TRBJ1-1, reads SQTIHQWPATLVQPVGSPLSLECTVEGTSNPNLYWYRQAAGRGLQLLFYSVGIGQISSEVPQNLSASRPQDRQFILSSKKLLLSDSGFYLCAWSDREDGAFFGQGTRLTVV.